Below, one T cell receptor beta chain is given with its context. All donors were healthy, and all were Caucasian. Each CDR3 protein is one row after TCRdb ran MiXCR on the 5' RACE reads. Here the sample spans 400,000 to 600,000 distinct CDR3 sequences, about 20% being singletons. This sample was included in a study of identical twins. The CDR3 has 15 residues. Germline V gene data show CDR1 as LNHDA and CDR2 as SQIVND (reference sequence). Unmatched junction bases numbered 9, after V lost 6 bases and J lost 1 base. These data were likewise used in another study, on yellow fever vaccine responses in identical twins.

This TCR was sampled from a woman in her late teens or twenties in good health. Sequencing was performed on CD4+ T cells sorted from blood. V usage is TRBV19 and J usage is TRBJ2-7, with TRBD1 matching 7 bases. CDR3 sequence reads: CASSRDSKSSYEQYF. The CDR3 DNA reads TGTGCCAGTAGCCGGGACAGTAAATCTTCCTACGAGCAGTACTTC.